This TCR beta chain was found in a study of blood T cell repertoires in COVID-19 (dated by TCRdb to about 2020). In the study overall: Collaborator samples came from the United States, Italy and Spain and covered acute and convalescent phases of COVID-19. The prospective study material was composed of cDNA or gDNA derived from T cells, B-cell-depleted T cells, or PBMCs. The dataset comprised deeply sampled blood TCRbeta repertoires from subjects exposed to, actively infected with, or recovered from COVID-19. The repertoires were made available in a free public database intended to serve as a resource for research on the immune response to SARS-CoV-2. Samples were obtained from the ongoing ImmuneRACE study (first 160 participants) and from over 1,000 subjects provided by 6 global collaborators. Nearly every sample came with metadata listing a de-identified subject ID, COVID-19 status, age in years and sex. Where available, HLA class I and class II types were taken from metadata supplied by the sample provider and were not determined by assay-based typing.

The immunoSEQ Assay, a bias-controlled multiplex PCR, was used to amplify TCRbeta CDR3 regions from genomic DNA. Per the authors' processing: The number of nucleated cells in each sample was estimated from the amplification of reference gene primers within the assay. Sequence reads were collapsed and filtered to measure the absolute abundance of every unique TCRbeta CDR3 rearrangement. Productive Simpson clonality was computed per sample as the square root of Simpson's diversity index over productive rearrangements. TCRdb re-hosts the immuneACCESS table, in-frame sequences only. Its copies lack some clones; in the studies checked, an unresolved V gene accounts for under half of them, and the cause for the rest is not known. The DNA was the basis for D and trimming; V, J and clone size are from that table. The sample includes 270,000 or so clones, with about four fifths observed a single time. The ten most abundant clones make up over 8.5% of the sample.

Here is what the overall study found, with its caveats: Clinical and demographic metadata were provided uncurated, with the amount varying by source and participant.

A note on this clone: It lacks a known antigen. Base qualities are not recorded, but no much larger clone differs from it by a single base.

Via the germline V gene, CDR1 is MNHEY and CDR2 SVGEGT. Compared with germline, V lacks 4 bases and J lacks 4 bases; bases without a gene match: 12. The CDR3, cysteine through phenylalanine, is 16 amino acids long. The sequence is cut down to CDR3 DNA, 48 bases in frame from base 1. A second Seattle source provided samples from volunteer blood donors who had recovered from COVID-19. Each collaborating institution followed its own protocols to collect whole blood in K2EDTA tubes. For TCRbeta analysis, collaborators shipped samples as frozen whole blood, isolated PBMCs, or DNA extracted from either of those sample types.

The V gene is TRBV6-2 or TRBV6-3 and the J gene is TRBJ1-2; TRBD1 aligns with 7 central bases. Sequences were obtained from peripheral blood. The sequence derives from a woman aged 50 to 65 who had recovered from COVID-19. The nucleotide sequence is TGTGCCAGCAGTTCCCATCGCGAGACAGGGAGCTATGGCTACACCTTC. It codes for CASSSHRETGSYGYTF.